Listed here is a single TCR beta chain. This specimen includes other DNA sequences encoding the same CDR3. Likely unrecorded immune exposures existed in these nominally healthy donors. These data originate in a study of cytomegalovirus exposure and HLA in healthy donors. Whole-study context: In an earlier analysis, 90 million to 130 million unique TCR beta sequences were found from 150 million to 200 million T cells.

Use of 60 Vbeta and 13 Jbeta primers characterized the PCR. Clones were sequenced by immunoSEQ multiplex PCR, and TCRdb holds only the in-frame ones, with some missing. Here the sample spans approximately 130,000 clones, approximately 80% being singletons. V shed 4 bases, J shed 1 base, and the junction held 2 bases outside the gene matches. CDR1 and CDR2 (germline): SGHRS, YFSETQ. The CDR3 loop spans 14 amino acids. Sequenced sample: PBMCs. The TCR comes from a man younger than 30 in good health and CMV-seronegative. The chain recombines TRBV5-1 with TRBJ1-2; 9 bases line up with TRBD1. The CDR3 protein is CASSRTGVNYGYTF. The CDR3 region has the DNA TGCGCCAGCAGCCGGACAGGGGTTAACTATGGCTACACCTTC.